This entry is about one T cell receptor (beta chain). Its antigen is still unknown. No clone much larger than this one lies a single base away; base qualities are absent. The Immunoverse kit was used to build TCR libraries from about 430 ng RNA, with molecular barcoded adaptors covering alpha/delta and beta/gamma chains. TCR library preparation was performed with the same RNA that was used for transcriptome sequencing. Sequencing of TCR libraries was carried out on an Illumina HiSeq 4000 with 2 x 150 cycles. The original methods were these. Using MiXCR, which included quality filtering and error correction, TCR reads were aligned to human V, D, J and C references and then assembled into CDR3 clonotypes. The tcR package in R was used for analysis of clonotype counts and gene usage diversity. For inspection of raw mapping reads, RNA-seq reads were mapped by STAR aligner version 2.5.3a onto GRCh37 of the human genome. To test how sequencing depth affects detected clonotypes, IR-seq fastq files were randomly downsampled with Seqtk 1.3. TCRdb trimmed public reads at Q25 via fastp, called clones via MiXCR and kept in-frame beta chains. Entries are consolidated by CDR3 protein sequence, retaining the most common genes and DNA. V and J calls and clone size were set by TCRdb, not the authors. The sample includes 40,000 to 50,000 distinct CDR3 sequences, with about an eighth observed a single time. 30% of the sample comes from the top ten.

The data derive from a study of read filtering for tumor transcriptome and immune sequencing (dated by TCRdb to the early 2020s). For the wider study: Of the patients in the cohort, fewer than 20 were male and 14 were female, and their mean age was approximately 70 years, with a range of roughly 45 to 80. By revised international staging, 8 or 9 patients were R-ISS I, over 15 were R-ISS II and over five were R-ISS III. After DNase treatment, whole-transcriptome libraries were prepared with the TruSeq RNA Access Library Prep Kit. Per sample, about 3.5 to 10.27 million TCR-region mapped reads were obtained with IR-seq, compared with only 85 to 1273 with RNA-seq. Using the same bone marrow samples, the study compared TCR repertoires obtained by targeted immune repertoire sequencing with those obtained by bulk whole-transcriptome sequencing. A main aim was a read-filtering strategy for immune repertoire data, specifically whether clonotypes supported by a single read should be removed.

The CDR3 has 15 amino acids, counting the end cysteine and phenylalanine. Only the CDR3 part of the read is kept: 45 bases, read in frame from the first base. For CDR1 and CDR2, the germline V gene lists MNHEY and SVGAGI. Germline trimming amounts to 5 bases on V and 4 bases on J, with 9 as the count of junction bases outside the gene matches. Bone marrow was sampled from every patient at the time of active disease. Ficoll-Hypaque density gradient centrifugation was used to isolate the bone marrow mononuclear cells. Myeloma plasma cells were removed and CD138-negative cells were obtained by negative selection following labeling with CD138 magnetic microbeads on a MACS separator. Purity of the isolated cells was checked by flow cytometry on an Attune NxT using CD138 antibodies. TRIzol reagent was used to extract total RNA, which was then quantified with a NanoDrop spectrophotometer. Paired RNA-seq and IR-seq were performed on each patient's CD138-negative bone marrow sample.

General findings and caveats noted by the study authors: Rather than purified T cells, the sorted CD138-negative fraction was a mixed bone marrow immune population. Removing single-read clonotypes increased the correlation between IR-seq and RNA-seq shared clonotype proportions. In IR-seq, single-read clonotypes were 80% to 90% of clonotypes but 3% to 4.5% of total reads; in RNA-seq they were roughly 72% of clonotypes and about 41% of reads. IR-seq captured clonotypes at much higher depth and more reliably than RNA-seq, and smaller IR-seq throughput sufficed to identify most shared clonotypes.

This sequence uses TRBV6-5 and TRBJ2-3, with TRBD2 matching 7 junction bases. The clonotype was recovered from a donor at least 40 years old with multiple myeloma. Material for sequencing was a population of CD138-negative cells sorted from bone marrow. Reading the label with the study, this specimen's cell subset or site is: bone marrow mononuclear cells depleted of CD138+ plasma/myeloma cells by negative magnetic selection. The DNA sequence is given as TGTGCCAGCAGTCTGGGCGGGAGTGGAGCAGATACGCAGTATTTT. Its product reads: CASSLGGSGADTQYF.